The rows below give T cell receptor beta chains drawn from one sample of a study of T-cell reconstitution after alpha-beta-depleted transplantation in children. TCRdb re-analysed the PCR reads in MiXCR, keeping a single row per CDR3 protein. The sample has about a million distinct CDR3 sequences; around 30% are singletons. Sample: PBMCs, mostly from graft donor cells, taken 360 days after TCRalphabeta/CD19-depleted stem cell transplant. The receptors were gathered from a boy younger than two who had a stem cell transplant for SCID, so the T cells may come from the graft donor. Each CDR3 is given with its conserved first and last residue. The order of the fields is J gene, CDR3 length, clone size, D gene, V gene, CDR3 DNA, CDR3 protein. A D gene is named only where the DNA matches it firmly. Clone sizes are given selectively: once, few, many, or a class where the clone is expanded.

>TRBJ1-1|15|NA|NA|TRBV28
TGTGCCAGCAAAGCCCCGGGCAGTATAGGCACTGAAGCTTTCTTT
CASKAPGSIGTEAFF
>TRBJ2-1|15|NA|NA|TRBV5-1
TGCGCCAGCAGCTTGGGCATTGTCTCCTACAATGAGCAGTTCTTC
CASSLGIVSYNEQFF
>TRBJ2-2|14|few|NA|TRBV29-1
TGCAGCGTTGAATTAGGGGAATCCACCGGGGAGCTGTTTTTT
CSVELGESTGELFF
>TRBJ2-6|21|NA|TRBD2|TRBV7-3
TGTGCCAGCAGCTTAACTCCCCAACTAGCGGGGGGGCAATCTGGGGCCAACGTCCTGACTTTC
CASSLTPQLAGGQSGANVLTF
>TRBJ1-2|15|NA|TRBD1|TRBV12-3/TRBV12-4
TGTGCCAGCAGTTTAGCGCGGCAGGGGGCGGTTGGCTACACCTTC
CASSLARQGAVGYTF
>TRBJ1-1|12|few|NA|TRBV5-1
TGCGCCAGCAGCCCGGAGGGCGATGAAGCTTTCTTT
CASSPEGDEAFF
>TRBJ1-2|16|NA|TRBD1|TRBV7-9
TGTGCCAGCAGCTTAGCCGGGACAGGTCATAGCTATGGCTACACCTTC
CASSLAGTGHSYGYTF
>TRBJ2-2|18|NA|TRBD2|TRBV5-6
TGTGCCAGCAGCACACTAGCGGGGGAGATCCCGAACACCGGGGAGCTGTTTTTT
CASSTLAGEIPNTGELFF
>TRBJ2-2|11|few|NA|TRBV12-3/TRBV12-4
TGTGCCAGCAGTTTATACCGGGAGCTGTTTTTT
CASSLYRELFF
>TRBJ2-6|15|few|NA|TRBV24-1
TGTGCCACCAGTGGTGTAGGAACTGGGGCCAACGTCCTGACTTTC
CATSGVGTGANVLTF
>TRBJ2-4|14|many|NA|TRBV6-1
TGTGCCAGCAGCTCACGGGGCAAGAAAAACATTCAGTACTTC
CASSSRGKKNIQYF
>TRBJ2-3|15|NA|TRBD1|TRBV12-5
TGTGCTAGTGGTTTGGCGGGACAGCGCACAGATACGCAGTATTTT
CASGLAGQRTDTQYF
>TRBJ2-3|15|NA|NA|TRBV4-3
TGCGCCAGCAGCCAAGATAGGATTCAGGGGAATACGCAGTATTTT
CASSQDRIQGNTQYF
>TRBJ2-3|15|NA|TRBD1|TRBV6-1
TGTGCCAGCAGTCCGACAGGGGCCCCAGCAGATACGCAGTATTTT
CASSPTGAPADTQYF
>TRBJ1-5|17|NA|NA|TRBV21-1
TGTGCCAGCAGCAGAAAGGGCGGCAGGGCCTTAAATCAGCCCCAGCATTTT
CASSRKGGRALNQPQHF
>TRBJ2-7|15|few|TRBD2|TRBV20-1
TGCAGTGCTAGACGACCGGGACTAACTTCCTACGAGCAGTACTTC
CSARRPGLTSYEQYF
>TRBJ2-1|12|few|NA|TRBV20-1
TGCAGTGTTAAGGGACACTACAATGAGCAGTTCTTC
CSVKGHYNEQFF
>TRBJ1-6|15|few|TRBD1|TRBV4-3
TGCGCCAGCAGCCAAGTACAGGGGGGTAATTCACCCCTCCACTTT
CASSQVQGGNSPLHF
>TRBJ1-3|15|few|NA|TRBV12-3/TRBV12-4
TGTGCCAGCAGTTTGAGACCAGTCGGGAGAAACACCATATATTTT
CASSLRPVGRNTIYF
>TRBJ1-4|14|NA|NA|TRBV9
TGTGCCAGCAGCGTAGAGGGAGTCGGTGAAAAACTGTTTTTT
CASSVEGVGEKLFF
>TRBJ1-3|16|few|NA|TRBV7-2
TGTGCCAGCAGCTTGCTCCAGGGGCTCGGTGGAAACACCATATATTTT
CASSLLQGLGGNTIYF
>TRBJ2-7|14|once|NA|TRBV3-1
TGTGCCAGCAGCCAACGGCACAGAACCTACGAGCAGTACTTC
CASSQRHRTYEQYF
>TRBJ1-1|14|once|NA|TRBV27
TGTGCCAGCATTTTTCGGGGAGTGGGGACTGAAGCTTTCTTT
CASIFRGVGTEAFF
>TRBJ2-1|17|NA|TRBD2|TRBV4-1
TGCGCCAGCAGCCAAGCTAGCGGGGGCCCCGTGTACAATGAGCAGTTCTTC
CASSQASGGPVYNEQFF
>TRBJ2-7|14|NA|NA|TRBV7-9
TGTGCCAGCAGCTTAGTTCAAGTTTTTGACGAGCAGTACTTC
CASSLVQVFDEQYF